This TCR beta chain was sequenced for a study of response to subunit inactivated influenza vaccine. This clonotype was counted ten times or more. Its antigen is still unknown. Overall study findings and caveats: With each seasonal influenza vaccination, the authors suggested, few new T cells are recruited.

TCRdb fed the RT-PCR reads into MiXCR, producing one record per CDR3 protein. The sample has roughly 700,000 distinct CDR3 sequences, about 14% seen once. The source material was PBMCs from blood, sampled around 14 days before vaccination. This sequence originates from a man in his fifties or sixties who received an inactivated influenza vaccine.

The CDR3 DNA reads as TGTGCCAGCAGTTTCGAGGGTGGCAATCAGCCCCAGCATTTT. It encodes CASSFEGGNQPQHF. The chain combines TRBV12-3 or TRBV12-4 with TRBJ1-5; D is unresolved. Trimming took 3 bases from V and 2 from J, leaving 8 bases between them. The CDR3 covers 14 residues.